The entry that follows covers one TCR beta chain sequence. This sample stems from a study of T cells expressing NK-cell markers. TCRdb processed the 5' RACE reads again and assigns one entry to each CDR3 protein, with no DNA. The data include about 390,000 distinct CDR3 sequences; the top ten clones carry roughly 10%. CDR3 length: 15 amino acids. The sequenced material came from blood T cells: a sorted CD56 or NKG2C T cell subset, CD4+ or CD8+ T cells, or bulk PBMC T cells (not recorded which). The clonotype was recovered from a woman between 50 and 59 years old in good health. V is TRBV12-3 or TRBV12-4 and J is TRBJ1-5; TCRdb selects TRBD1, and the lack of DNA leaves this call unchecked. The CDR3 region is CASSPRDSSNQPQHF.